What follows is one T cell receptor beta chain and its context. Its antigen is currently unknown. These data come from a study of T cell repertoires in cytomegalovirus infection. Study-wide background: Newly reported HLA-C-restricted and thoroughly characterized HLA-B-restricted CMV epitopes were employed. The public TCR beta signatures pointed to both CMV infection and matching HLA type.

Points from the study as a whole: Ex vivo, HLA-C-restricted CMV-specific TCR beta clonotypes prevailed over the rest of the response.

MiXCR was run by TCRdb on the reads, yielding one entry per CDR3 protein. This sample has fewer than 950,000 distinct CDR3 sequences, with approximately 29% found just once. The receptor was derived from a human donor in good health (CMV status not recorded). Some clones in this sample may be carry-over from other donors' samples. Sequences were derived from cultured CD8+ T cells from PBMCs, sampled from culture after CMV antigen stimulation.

The CDR3 DNA sequence: TGTGCCAGTACCTATAGGAGACAGGTTGACGATCAGCCCCAGCATTTT. Translation gives CASTYRRQVDDQPQHF. The rearrangement uses TRBV19 and TRBJ1-5; a possible D gene is TRBD1 (6 bases). CDR1 and CDR2 from the germline V gene are LNHDA and SQIVND (reference sequence). CDR3 length: 16 residues. Trimming shortened V by 7 bases and J by 5 bases, and 21 bases separated the two germline ends.